Sequencing of this TCR beta chain was carried out in a study of blood T cell repertoires in COVID-19. Across the whole study: From T cells, B-cell-depleted T cells, or PBMCs came the material, which was cDNA or gDNA.

Here immunoSEQ multiplex PCR was the method, and the copy in TCRdb shows in-frame clones only, minus some. The repertoire holds roughly 300,000 clones, with approximately 84% as singletons. Cohort 3 recovery required two negative PCRs, clearance, or symptom resolution. This CDR3 is built from 13 residues. The trim removed 4 bases at V and 5 bases at J, leaving 2 bases unmatched. Germline V gene lookup returns CDR1 LNHDA and CDR2 SQIVND (reference sequence). This sequence originates from a man aged 25 to 40 who had recovered from COVID-19. The chain joins TRBV19 to TRBJ1-2; 9 bases are a match to TRBD1. The sample comprised PBMCs or T cells enriched from blood (not recorded which). The CDR3 DNA follows: TGTGCCAGTAGTAGGGACAGGGCTTATGGCTACACCTTC. Residues: CASSRDRAYGYTF.